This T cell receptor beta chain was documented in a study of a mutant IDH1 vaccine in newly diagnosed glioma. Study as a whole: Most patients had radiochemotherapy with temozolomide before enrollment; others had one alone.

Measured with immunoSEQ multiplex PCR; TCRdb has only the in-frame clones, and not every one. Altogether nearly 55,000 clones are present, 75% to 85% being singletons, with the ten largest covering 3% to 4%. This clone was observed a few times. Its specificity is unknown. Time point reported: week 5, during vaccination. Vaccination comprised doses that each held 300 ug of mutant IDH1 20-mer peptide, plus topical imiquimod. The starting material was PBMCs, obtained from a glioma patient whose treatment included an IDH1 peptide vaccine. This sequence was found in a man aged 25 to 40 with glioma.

The CDR3 is CASSQRTLGTEAFF. As DNA, the CDR3 is TGCGCCAGCAGCCAACGGACCTTGGGCACTGAAGCTTTCTTT. This rearrangement joins TRBV4-1 to TRBJ1-1; D unclear. The V gene lost 2 bases and the J gene lost 4 bases, with 11 bases spanning the gap. CDR3 size: 14 residues. Germline CDR1 and CDR2: MGHRA and YSYEKL.